This T cell receptor beta chain was retrieved from a study of cytomegalovirus exposure and HLA in healthy donors. The overall study: The 120 or so validation repertoires, a later analysis reported, used the same platform as the roughly 610 first-cohort repertoires.

The CDR3 is 17 amino acids. With V trimmed by 0 bases and J by 1 base, 1 base remained unmatched. CDR1 is SGHRS and CDR2 is YFSETQ in the germline V gene. General observations from the study: The study recorded 164 TCR beta chains that were cytomegalovirus-associated. Cytomegalovirus status was reportedly diagnosed by the classifier with high sensitivity and specificity.

The donors were part of the approximately 120-subject validation cohort, which stood apart from the roughly 670-subject first cohort. The protocol was immunoSEQ multiplex PCR, while the TCRdb copy is restricted to in-frame clones and leaves out a portion. The sample contains more than 85,000 clones, roughly 92% of which appear only once. As regards this clone: Its antigen remains unknown.

Sequencing was carried out using PBMCs. The V gene is TRBV5-1, the J gene TRBJ2-1; 13 nucleotides align to TRBD2. This sequence was found in a woman aged 30 to 39 in good health and CMV-seropositive. CDR3 in amino acids: CASSLGTSGSSYNEQFF. Here the CDR3 DNA reads TGCGCCAGCAGCTTGGGGACTAGCGGGAGTTCCTACAATGAGCAGTTCTTC. Full variable domain (rest looked up from reference TRBV5-1 and TRBJ2-1): KAGVTQTPRYLIKTRGQQVTLSCSPISGHRSVSWYQQTPGQGLQFLFEYFSETQRNKGNFPGRFSGRQFSNSRSEMNVSTLELGDSALYLCASSLGTSGSSYNEQFFGPGTRLTVL.